This paragraph reports one TCR beta chain. Which antigen it targets is not known. Per-base qualities were not stored, and no clone one base away is much larger. Taken with the paper, the label for treatment or condition translates to: live attenuated yellow fever vaccine strain. PBMCs were isolated from peripheral blood using a standard Ficoll-Paque protocol. CD4 and CD8 T-cell fractions were isolated with Dynabeads CD4 and CD8 positive selection kits. TriZol was used to extract RNA from bulk PBMCs, CD4 and CD8 fractions, and dextramer-positive and dextramer-negative fractions. From the germline V gene (reference sequence), CDR1 is SEHNR and CDR2 is FQNEAQ. The CDR3 has 16 amino acids, counting the end cysteine and phenylalanine. The CDR3 DNA has 48 bases and is translated from base 1. At the junction V is shortened by 1 base and J by 4 bases, with 15 bases in between. TCR cDNA was made using 5'RACE template switching, a step that added a universal primer site and unique molecular identifiers. Priming for cDNA synthesis came from both the TCR alpha and TCR beta constant segments. Library amplification used two PCR steps, and the second PCR step added sample barcodes and sequencing adapters. Sequencing of libraries was performed on Illumina HiSeq 2500 (2x100 bp) or NovaSeq (2x150 bp). Under the source paper's analysis protocol: Demultiplexing of reads and collapsing into UMI consensus sequences were performed with MIGEC, and V(D)J alignment was carried out with MiXCR. Using edgeR on replicate PBMC samples, clonotypes were called vaccine-responding if FDR was below 0.01 and the log2 fold change was above 5 up to day 15. CD4 or CD8 identity was assigned to each bulk clonotype according to whether the clonotype was present at higher abundance in the sequenced CD4 repertoire or the sequenced CD8 repertoire. Through fastp at Q25 and MiXCR, TCRdb rebuilt clones from the public reads, retaining in-frame beta chains. Every distinct CDR3 protein forms one entry, paired with its most common genes and DNA. Clone size and V and J calls follow TCRdb, not the original study. In this sample the table shows roughly 27,000 distinct CDR3 sequences, around 5% of which occur a single time. The top ten clonotypes cover roughly 39% of the sample.

The data are from a study of T cells after yellow fever vaccination (dated by TCRdb to the late 2010s). Describing the broader study: The SMART-Seq v4 Ultra Low Input RNA kit was used to prepare libraries from fractions with low cell numbers. To track T-cell clones before and after primary and booster YFV17D yellow fever vaccination, bulk TCR alpha and beta repertoires were sequenced longitudinally. Two healthy male donors, one aged 18 to 30 and one aged 30 to 40 years, made up the cohort. Bulk PBMC replicates and cell subsets were isolated from blood drawn at multiple timepoints before and after both primary and secondary immunization.

General findings and caveats noted by the study authors: Computational filtering was required because FACS-sorted repertoires could contain abundant contaminating clonotypes from the bulk population. Compared with the primary T-cell response, the secondary T-cell response was faster but weaker, reaching its peak on day 5 rather than on day 15. The study included only two donors, which limits how far the findings can be generalized. A small share of clonotypes was detected in both CD4 and CD8 compartments, with the overlap likely arising from convergent recombination. Most clones expanded after primary vaccination (around 96% of CD4 and around 89% of CD8) were re-detected after the booster, suggesting that broad memory maintenance occurred.

The clonotype comes from a man between 25 and 39 years old who received the YFV17D yellow fever vaccine. The specimen comprised CD8+ T cells sorted from PBMCs, sampled 10 days after the yellow fever booster vaccination. The chain employs TRBV7-9 and TRBJ2-3, with the D call perhaps TRBD1 or TRBD2, as 5 bases match in each case. The bases read TGTGCCAGCAGCTTAGTCGGGACCCCTCCTCCAGATACGCAGTATTTT. Translated, it reads CASSLVGTPPPDTQYF.